This TCR beta chain appears in the sequencing data of a study of cytomegalovirus exposure and HLA in healthy donors. Comments on this clone: Its specificity is unknown.

This PCR relied on a set of 60 Vbeta primers and 13 Jbeta primers. Using immunoSEQ multiplex PCR, the repertoire was profiled, and TCRdb retains in-frame clones only, with some absent. This sample carries 90,000 to 130,000 clones, approximately 79% of them seen once, and the ten largest clones take 6.2%. The study, taken as a whole, reports: At a 0.05 false discovery rate, a later analysis found about 17,000 TCR beta sequences to be associated with HLA alleles. TCR beta sequences reportedly predicted most subjects' HLA-A and HLA-B alleles accurately. Earlier analysis found most TCR beta V segments productive about 87% or about 30% of the time.

The receptor was derived from a man aged 25-40 years in good health and CMV-seropositive. The sequenced material came from PBMCs.

The CDR3 nucleotides read TGTGCCAGCAGCTTGGAAGGGGGGGCGCTTGGGAACACTGAAGCTTTCTTT. Protein sequence: CASSLEGGALGNTEAFF. The chain combines TRBV5-8 with TRBJ1-1; D is possibly TRBD1 (6 bases). CDR1 SGHTS and CDR2 YDEGEE come from the germline V gene. This CDR3 has 17 amino acids. Trimming cost V 0 bases and J 1 base, with 16 bases left between them.